The clone carrying this T cell receptor beta chain has only a few counts. CDR1 is LGHNA and CDR2 is YSLEER in the germline V gene. The J segment lost 4 bases and the V segment lost 0 bases, leaving 8 bases of the junction unmatched. The CDR3 totals 16 residues. The entry originates in a study of T-cell reconstitution after alpha-beta-depleted transplantation in children. Construction of the TCRbeta library involved unique molecular identifiers. TCRdb ran MiXCR on the PCR reads and lists one entry per CDR3 protein. The sample records some 340,000 distinct CDR3 sequences, about 9.3% being singletons. The J gene is TRBJ1-2, the V gene TRBV4-3; 7 positions agree with TRBD1. The input for sequencing was PBMCs from the stem cell graft donor, taken from the stem cell graft. The TCR originated in a human donor who donated a stem cell graft to a child with acute lymphoblastic leukemia. CDR3 nucleotide sequence: TGCGCCAGCAGCCAAGATCCTGAGGGGGCCTTCTATGGCTACACCTTC. Residues: CASSQDPEGAFYGYTF.